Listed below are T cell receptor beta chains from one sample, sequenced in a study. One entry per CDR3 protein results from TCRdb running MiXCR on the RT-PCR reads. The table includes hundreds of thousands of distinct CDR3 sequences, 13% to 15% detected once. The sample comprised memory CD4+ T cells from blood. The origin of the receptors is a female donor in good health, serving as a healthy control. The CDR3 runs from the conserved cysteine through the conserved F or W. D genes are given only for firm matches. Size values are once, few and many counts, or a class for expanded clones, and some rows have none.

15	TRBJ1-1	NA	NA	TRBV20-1	CSAREGAGSDTEAFF	TGCAGTGCTAGAGAGGGGGCAGGATCGGACACTGAAGCTTTCTTT
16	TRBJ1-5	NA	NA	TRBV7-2	CASSSYGTYSNQPQHF	TGTGCCAGCAGCTCCTACGGTACATATAGCAATCAGCCCCAGCATTTT
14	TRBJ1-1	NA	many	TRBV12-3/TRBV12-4	CASSPGSDPTDAFF	TGTGCCAGCAGTCCAGGATCGGACCCAACTGACGCTTTCTTT
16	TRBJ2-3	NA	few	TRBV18	CASSPLESGGTDTQYF	TGTGCCAGCTCACCATTGGAATCAGGGGGCACAGATACGCAGTATTTT
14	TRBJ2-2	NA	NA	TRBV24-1	CATTPGYDTGELFF	TGTGCCACCACGCCAGGGTATGACACCGGGGAGCTGTTTTTT
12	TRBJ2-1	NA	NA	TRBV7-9	CASSYLRGEQFF	TGTGCCAGCAGCTACCTTAGAGGTGAGCAGTTCTTC
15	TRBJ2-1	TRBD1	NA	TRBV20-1	CSAPNQQGGLREQFF	TGCAGTGCTCCGAACCAACAGGGGGGTTTGAGGGAGCAGTTCTTC
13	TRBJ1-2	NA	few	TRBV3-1	CASSQGQARGYTF	TGTGCCAGCAGCCAAGGGCAGGCACGGGGCTACACCTTC
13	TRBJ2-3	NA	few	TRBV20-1	CSADKRTTDTQYF	TGCAGTGCGGACAAGCGAACCACAGATACGCAGTATTTT
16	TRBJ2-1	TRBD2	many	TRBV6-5	CASRAETSGTYNEQFF	TGTGCCAGCAGGGCCGAGACTAGCGGGACCTACAATGAGCAGTTCTTC
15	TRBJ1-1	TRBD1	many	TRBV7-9	CASSPWTGDKTEAFF	TGTGCCAGCAGCCCTTGGACAGGGGACAAAACTGAAGCTTTCTTT
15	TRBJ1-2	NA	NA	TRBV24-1	CATSDPKYLNYGYTF	TGTGCCACCAGTGATCCGAAATACCTTAACTATGGCTACACCTTC
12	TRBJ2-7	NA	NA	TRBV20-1	CSARHPGSVQYF	TGCAGTGCTAGACACCCCGGCTCGGTGCAGTACTTC
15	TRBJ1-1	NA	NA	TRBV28	CASGLTTGADTEAFF	TGTGCCAGCGGCCTTACTACAGGCGCCGACACTGAAGCTTTCTTT
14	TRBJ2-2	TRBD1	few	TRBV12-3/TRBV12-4	CASRIQGANGELFF	TGTGCCAGCAGGATACAGGGGGCTAACGGGGAGCTGTTTTTT
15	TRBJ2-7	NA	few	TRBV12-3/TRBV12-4	CASSAYRDASYEQYF	TGTGCCAGCAGTGCATACCGGGACGCCTCCTACGAGCAGTACTTC
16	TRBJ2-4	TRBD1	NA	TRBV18	CASSQQGELAKNIQYF	TGTGCCAGCTCACAGCAGGGGGAACTAGCCAAAAACATTCAGTACTTC
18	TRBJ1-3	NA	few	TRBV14	CASSQGFRAATSGNTIYF	TGTGCCAGCAGCCAAGGATTCCGGGCGGCGACCTCTGGAAACACCATATATTTT
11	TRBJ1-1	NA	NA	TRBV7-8	CASSLTIEAFF	TGTGCCAGCAGCTTAACGATTGAAGCTTTCTTT
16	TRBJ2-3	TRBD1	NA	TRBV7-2	CASSLQGPGTGDTQYF	TGTGCCAGCAGCTTACAGGGGCCCGGGACAGGAGATACGCAGTATTTT